A single sample gave rise to the 3 T cell receptor beta chains below, sequenced in a study of CD8 T cells in Susac syndrome. Random hexamers were used to reverse transcribe an amount of roughly 0.45 to 1 ug RNA. MiXCR was run by TCRdb on the immunoSEQ multiplex PCR reads, yielding one entry per CDR3 protein. The table lists about 440,000 distinct CDR3 sequences, 85% to 90% of them singletons. Sequenced input: CD8+ T cells from PBMCs. The source is a human donor with multiple sclerosis.

The chain carries TRBV7-9 and TRBJ2-1; the match to TRBD2 covers 8 bases. J lost 1 base, V lost 5 bases, and 7 bases had no gene match. Germline lookup yields CDR1 SEHNR and CDR2 FQNEAQ (reference sequence). CDR3 length: 16 amino acids. The CDR3 DNA is TGTGCCAGCAGCCCTCGTAGCGGGAAGTCCTACAATGAGCAGTTCTTC. This translates into CASSPRSGKSYNEQFF.

The V and J genes are TRBV7-6 and TRBJ2-5, with D possibly matching TRBD1 (5 bases). Trimming removed 0 bases from V and 4 bases from J, with 12 bases in between. CDR1 is SGHVS, CDR2 FNYEAQ, per germline. The CDR3 runs 15 residues. The CDR3 here is CASSLAGAAVETQYF. Written as DNA, the CDR3 is TGTGCCAGCAGCTTAGCAGGGGCGGCTGTAGAGACCCAGTACTTC.

The chain is built from TRBV30 and TRBJ2-7; TRBD1 might be the D (5 bases). The V end lost 3 bases, the J end lost 3 bases, and 12 bases lay between the germline ends. Germline loops: CDR1 GTSNPN, CDR2 SVGIG (reference sequence). This CDR3 spans 13 amino acids. This CDR3 reads CAWSPGHFYEQYF. CDR3 bases: TGTGCCTGGAGCCCCGGACATTTCTACGAGCAGTACTTC.